This T cell receptor beta chain was found in a study of OX40 agonist ivuxolimab in advanced cancers. Study results and limitations: CD4+ and CD8+ blood T cells expanded clonally by week 6 at 0.1 to 3.0 mg/kg. Certain nonresponders additionally had low normalized T-cell clonal expansion.

Trimming pared 5 bases from V and 0 bases from J, leaving 5 bases between. CDR3 length: 13 residues. Looked up from germline, CDR1 is SGHAT and CDR2 is FQNNGV. Concerning this clone itself: Antigen unknown. Within the sample, other DNA sequences also encode this same CDR3.

Profiled with immunoSEQ multiplex PCR; TCRdb holds only in-frame clones, not every one. The data hold 9,000 to 13,000 clones, with more than 60% observed a single time. The TCR was taken from an adult with an advanced solid tumor such as melanoma, head and neck, liver or kidney cancer. The source was CD4+ or CD8+ T cells sorted from blood, collected in a trial of the OX40 agonist ivuxolimab. V usage is TRBV11-2 and J usage is TRBJ1-5; D gene uncertain. The CDR3 nucleotides read TGTGCCAGCAGCCCAAGTAGCAATCAGCCCCAGCATTTT. Protein: CASSPSSNQPQHF.